The 11 T cell receptor beta chains presented below share a single source sample, sequenced in a study of T cells in Graves' hyperthyroidism and ophthalmopathy (dated by TCRdb to the late 2010s). The protocol used for the library was multiplex PCR. Instrument used: Illumina HiSeq 2000. Amplification of TCR beta CDR3 regions was carried out from RNA transcripts. The TCR CDR3 was subjected to a first round of RT-PCR using the HTBI primer set and the Qiagen OneStep RT-PCR kit. TCRdb trimmed public reads at Q25 via fastp, called clones via MiXCR and kept in-frame beta chains. Each entry is one CDR3 protein sequence, shown with its most common DNA and genes. In all, the sample holds under 750,000 distinct CDR3 sequences, and over 15% of those were seen once. The ten largest clones represent 15% to 20% of the sample. The sample was blood. These receptors were taken from a woman between 45 and 65 years old with Graves' hyperthyroidism that later progressed to Graves' ophthalmopathy.

This chain connects TRBV7-9 to TRBJ2-1, with 10 bases matching TRBD1. Germline trimming cut 6 bases from V and 3 bases from J; bases unmatched to any gene: 11. The germline gives CDR1 SEHNR, CDR2 FQNEAQ (reference sequence). This CDR3 is 17 amino acids long. Written as DNA, the CDR3 is TGTGCCAGCAGGGGCCGCCCGGGGACAGGGGTCTACAATGAGCAGTTCTTC. Its translation is CASRGRPGTGVYNEQFF.

CDR3: CASSTYRGNQPQHF. CDR3 in DNA: TGTGCCAGCAGCACATACCGGGGGAATCAGCCCCAGCATTTT. The chain joins TRBV12-3 or TRBV12-4 to TRBJ1-5; tentatively, D is TRBD1 (5 bases). This CDR3 contains 14 residues. V was shortened by 6 bases and J by 4 bases, with 13 bases between the two germline ends.

This chain joins TRBV5-6 and TRBJ1-1; unclear D gene. There are 15 residues in the CDR3. CDR1 is SGHDT, CDR2 YYEEEE, per germline. The V end was cut by 4 bases, the J end by 1 base, with 14 bases between. For the CDR3, the DNA is TGTGCCAGCAGCCGGCCGAGGGCGGGGAACACTGAAGCTTTCTTT. This sequence encodes CASSRPRAGNTEAFF.

This clonotype appeared a few times. The chain recombines TRBV7-9 with TRBJ1-4; 9 bases are a match to TRBD1. CDR1 and CDR2 (germline): SEHNR, FQNEAQ (reference sequence). Trimming cost V 5 bases and J 12 bases; bases outside gene matches: 16. The CDR3 contains 16 residues. CDR3 region: CASSGGRTGGDLELFF. DNA of the CDR3: TGTGCCAGCAGCGGAGGGCGAACAGGGGGCGATTTAGAACTGTTTTTT.

This clonotype appeared many times. The chain links TRBV10-3 to TRBJ1-1; possible D gene TRBD1, 5 bases. This CDR3 comprises 13 residues. V lost 8 bases, J lost 4 bases, and 14 bases lay in between. Germline lookup yields CDR1 ENHRY and CDR2 SYGVKD. The chain's CDR3 is CAIATAGGTEAFF. DNA for the CDR3: TGTGCCATCGCGACCGCGGGGGGCACTGAAGCTTTCTTT.

This clonotype appeared many times. The gene calls are TRBV27 and TRBJ1-2, with D tentatively TRBD1 (6 bases). Germline V gene sequence: CDR1 MNHEY, CDR2 SMNVEV (reference sequence). The V end lost 4 bases, the J end lost 4 bases, and 10 bases lay between the germline ends. The CDR3 is 13 amino acids. The CDR3 DNA is TGTGCCAGCAGTTCTACAGGGTTCTATGGCTACACCTTC. Its protein is CASSSTGFYGYTF.

This clonotype has only a few counts. V is TRBV20-1 and J is TRBJ1-2; 8 nucleotides agree with TRBD1. Germline trimming cut 0 bases from V and 2 bases from J; bases unmatched to any gene: 8. The CDR3 totals 16 residues. Germline lookup yields CDR1 DFQATT and CDR2 SNEGSKA (reference sequence). Here the CDR3 reads CSAREGRGRLNYGYTF. CDR3 DNA: TGCAGTGCTAGAGAGGGCAGGGGGCGGTTGAACTATGGCTACACCTTC.

This clonotype has ten or more counts. The V gene is TRBV11-1, the J gene TRBJ2-5; TRBD1 matches at 9 bases. Germline V gene sequence: CDR1 SGHAT, CDR2 FQDESV (reference sequence). Trimming took 6 bases from V and 3 from J; bases not matched to a gene: 5. CDR3 length: 14 amino acids. The DNA of the CDR3 is TGTGCCAGCAGTTCGGGACAGGGTAAAGAGACCCAGTACTTC. It codes for CASSSGQGKETQYF.

This chain connects TRBV19 to TRBJ1-4; D ambiguous. With 2 bases removed from V and 4 bases from J, the gap between germline ends came to 8 bases. CDR3 length: 14 amino acids. The germline V gene encodes CDR1 LNHDA and CDR2 SQIVND (reference sequence). DNA of the CDR3: TGTGCCAGTAGTATATACGGGATTAATGAAAAACTGTTTTTT. It encodes CASSIYGINEKLFF. Full variable domain (outside the CDR3, taken from reference TRBV19 and TRBJ1-4): DGGITQSPKYLFRKEGQNVTLSCEQNLNHDAMYWYRQDPGQGLRLIYYSQIVNDFQKGDIAEGYSVSREKKESFPLTVTSAQKNPTAFYLCASSIYGINEKLFFGSGTQLSVL.

This clonotype showed up many times. The chain uses TRBV11-1 and TRBJ1-1; D uncertain. The germline V gene has CDR1 SGHAT and CDR2 FQDESV (reference sequence). The V end was cut by 1 base, the J end by 3 bases, with 9 bases between. The length of the CDR3 is 14 residues. The chain's CDR3 is CASSLGGGDTEAFF. In DNA, the CDR3 is TGTGCCAGCAGCTTAGGGGGTGGAGACACTGAAGCTTTCTTT.

This clonotype was detected only a few times. CDR3 DNA: TGTGCCAGCAGTAGTCCGTCCCAAGGGGGCAATGAGCAGTTCTTC. Translation gives CASSSPSQGGNEQFF. V usage is TRBV12-3 or TRBV12-4 and J usage is TRBJ2-1; tentatively, D is TRBD1 (6 bases). V was shortened by 5 bases and J by 6 bases, with 17 bases between the two germline ends. This CDR3 region has 15 residues.